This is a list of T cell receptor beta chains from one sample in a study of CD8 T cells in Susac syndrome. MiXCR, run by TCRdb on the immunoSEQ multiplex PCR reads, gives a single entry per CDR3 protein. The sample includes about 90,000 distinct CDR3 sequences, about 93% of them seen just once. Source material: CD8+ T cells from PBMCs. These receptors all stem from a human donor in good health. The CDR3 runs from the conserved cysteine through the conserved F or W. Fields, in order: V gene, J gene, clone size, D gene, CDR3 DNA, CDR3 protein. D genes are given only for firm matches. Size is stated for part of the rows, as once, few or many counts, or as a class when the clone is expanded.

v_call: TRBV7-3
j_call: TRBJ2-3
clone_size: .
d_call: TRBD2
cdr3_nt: TGTGCCAGCAGCTTAGGACTAGCGGGGAGCACAGATACGCAGTATTTT
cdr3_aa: CASSLGLAGSTDTQYF

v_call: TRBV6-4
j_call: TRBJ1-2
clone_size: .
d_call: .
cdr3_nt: TGTGCCAGCAGTGCGGGCGCTTCTAACTATGGCTACACCTTC
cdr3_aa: CASSAGASNYGYTF

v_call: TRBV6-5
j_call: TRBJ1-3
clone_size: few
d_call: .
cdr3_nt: TGTGCCAGCATTCTCTCGCAGGGCGCTTATGGCACCATATATTTT
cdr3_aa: CASILSQGAYGTIYF

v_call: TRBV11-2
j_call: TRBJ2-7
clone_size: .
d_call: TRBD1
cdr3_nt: TGTGCCAGCAGCTCTGGACAGGTCATCTACGAGCAGTACTTC
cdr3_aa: CASSSGQVIYEQYF

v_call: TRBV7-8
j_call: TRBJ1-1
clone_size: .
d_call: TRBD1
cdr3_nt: TGTGCCAGCAGCTTAGGGACAGGGGAGTTGACTGAAGCTTTCTTT
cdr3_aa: CASSLGTGELTEAFF

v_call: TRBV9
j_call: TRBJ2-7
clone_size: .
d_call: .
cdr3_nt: TGTGCCAGCAGCCCACGCTACAGGGGGGGCGAGCAGTACTTC
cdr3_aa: CASSPRYRGGEQYF

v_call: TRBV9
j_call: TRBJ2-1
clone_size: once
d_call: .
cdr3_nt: TGTGCCAGCAGCGGAGGTTTGTGGAATGAGCAGTTCTTC
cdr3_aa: CASSGGLWNEQFF

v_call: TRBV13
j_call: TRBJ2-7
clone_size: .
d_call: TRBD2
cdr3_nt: TGTGCCAGCAGCGTCACTAGCGGGGGTACCTACGAGCAGTACTTC
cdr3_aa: CASSVTSGGTYEQYF

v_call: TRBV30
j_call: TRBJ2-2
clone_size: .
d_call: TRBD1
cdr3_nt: TGTGCCTGGAGTGGCGGACAGGGGGCCGGGGAGCTGTTTTTT
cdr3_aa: CAWSGGQGAGELFF

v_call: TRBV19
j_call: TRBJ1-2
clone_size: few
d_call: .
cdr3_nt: TGTGCCAGTAGTAACGGACTATCCTATGGCTACACCTTC
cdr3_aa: CASSNGLSYGYTF

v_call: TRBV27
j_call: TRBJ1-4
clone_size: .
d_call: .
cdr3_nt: TGTGCCAGCAGTTGGGGACTCGCAACTAATGAAAAACTGTTTTTT
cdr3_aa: CASSWGLATNEKLFF

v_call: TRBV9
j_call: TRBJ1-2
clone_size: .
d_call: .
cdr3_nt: TGTGCCAGCAGCGTAGGGGGGTTTAGCTATGGCTACACCTTC
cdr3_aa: CASSVGGFSYGYTF

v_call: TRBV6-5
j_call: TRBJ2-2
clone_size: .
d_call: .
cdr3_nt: TGTGCCAGCAGATTCACCGGGGAGCTGTTTTTT
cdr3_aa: CASRFTGELFF

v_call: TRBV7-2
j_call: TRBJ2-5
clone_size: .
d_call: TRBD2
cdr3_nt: TGTGCCAGCAGCCACCCGGGGCTAGCGGATGAGGAGACCCAGTACTTC
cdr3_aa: CASSHPGLADEETQYF

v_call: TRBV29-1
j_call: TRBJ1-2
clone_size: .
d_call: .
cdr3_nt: TGCAGCGCCGTGACACCCTTCTATGGCTACACCTTC
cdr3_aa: CSAVTPFYGYTF

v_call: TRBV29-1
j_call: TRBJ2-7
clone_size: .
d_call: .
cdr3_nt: TGCAGCGTTGAAGACAGGGAGCCCTACGAGCAGTACTTC
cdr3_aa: CSVEDREPYEQYF

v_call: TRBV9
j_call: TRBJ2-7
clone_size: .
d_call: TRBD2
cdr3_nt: TGTGCCAGCAGCGCGGGGACTAGCCTCATCCACGAGCAGTACTTC
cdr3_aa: CASSAGTSLIHEQYF

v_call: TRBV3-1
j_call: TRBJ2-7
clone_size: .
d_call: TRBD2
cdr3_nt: TGTGCCAGCAGCCACCTTAGCGGGGGGGCCTACGAGCAGTACTTC
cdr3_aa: CASSHLSGGAYEQYF

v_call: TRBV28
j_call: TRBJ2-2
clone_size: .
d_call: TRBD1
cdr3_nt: TGTGCCAGCAGCCGGGACAGGGGGGAGCTGTTTTTT
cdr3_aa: CASSRDRGELFF

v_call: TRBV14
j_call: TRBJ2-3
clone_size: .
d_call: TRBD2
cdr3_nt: TGTGCCAGCAGCCGGGGACTAGCGGAGACAAACACAGATACGCAGTATTTT
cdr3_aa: CASSRGLAETNTDTQYF

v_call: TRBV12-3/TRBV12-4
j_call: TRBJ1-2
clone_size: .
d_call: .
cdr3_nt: TGTGCCAGCAGTGGCGGGGGGTGGCAGGAGACCTACTATGGCTACACCTTC
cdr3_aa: CASSGGGWQETYYGYTF

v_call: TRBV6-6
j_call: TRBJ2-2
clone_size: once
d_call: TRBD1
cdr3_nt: TGTGCCAGCAGTTACACAGGGGTCGGGGAGCTGTTTTTT
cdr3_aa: CASSYTGVGELFF

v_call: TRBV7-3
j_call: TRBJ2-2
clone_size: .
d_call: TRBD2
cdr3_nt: TGTGCCAGCAGCTTATCCCTAGCGGGGGTGAACACCGGGGAGCTGTTTTTT
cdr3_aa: CASSLSLAGVNTGELFF

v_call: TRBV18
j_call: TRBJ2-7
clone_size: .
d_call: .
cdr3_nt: TGTGCCAGCTCAACCCCCGGCAGGGGCTACGAGCAGTACTTC
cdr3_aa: CASSTPGRGYEQYF

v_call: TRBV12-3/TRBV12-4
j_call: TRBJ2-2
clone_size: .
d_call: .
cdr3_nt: TGTGCCAGCAGTCCGGATGGGGAGGTCGGGGAGCTGTTTTTT
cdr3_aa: CASSPDGEVGELFF

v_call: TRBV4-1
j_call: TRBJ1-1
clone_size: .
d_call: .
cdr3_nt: TGCGCCAGCAGCCAAGGAGGGGCGCCCACTGAAGCTTTCTTT
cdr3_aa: CASSQGGAPTEAFF

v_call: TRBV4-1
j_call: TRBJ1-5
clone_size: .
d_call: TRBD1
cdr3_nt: TGCGCCAGCAGCCAAGCTAAGGGGACAGGTCAGCCCCAGCATTTT
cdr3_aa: CASSQAKGTGQPQHF

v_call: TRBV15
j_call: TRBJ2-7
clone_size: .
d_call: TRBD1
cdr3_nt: TGTGCCACCAGCATGGGGACAGGGGGCTACGAGCAGTACTTC
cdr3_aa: CATSMGTGGYEQYF

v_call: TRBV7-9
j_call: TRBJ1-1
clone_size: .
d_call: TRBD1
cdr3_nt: TGTGCCAGCAGCCTCGTGTTTGGGACAGGGAACACTGAAGCTTTCTTT
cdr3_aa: CASSLVFGTGNTEAFF

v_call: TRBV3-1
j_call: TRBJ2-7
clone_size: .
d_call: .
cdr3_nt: TGTGCCAGCAGCCAAGATGACGGGGACTACGAGCAGTACTTC
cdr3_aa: CASSQDDGDYEQYF

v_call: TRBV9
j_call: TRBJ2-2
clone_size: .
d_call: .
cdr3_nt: TGTGCCAGCAGCGTAGGTCATGTGAGCAACACCGGGGAGCTGTTTTTT
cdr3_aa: CASSVGHVSNTGELFF

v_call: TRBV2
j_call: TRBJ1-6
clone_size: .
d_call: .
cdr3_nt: TGTGCCAGCAGTGTGGGCAGGGGAGGCTATAATTCACCCCTCCACTTT
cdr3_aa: CASSVGRGGYNSPLHF

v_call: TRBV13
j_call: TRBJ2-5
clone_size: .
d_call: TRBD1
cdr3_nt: TGTGCCAGCAGCTCGCAAAGGGACAGCCAAGAGACCCAGTACTTC
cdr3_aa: CASSSQRDSQETQYF

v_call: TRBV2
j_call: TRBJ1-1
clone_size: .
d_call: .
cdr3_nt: TGTGCCAGCAGTGAATTGGGGCAGGCGAACACTGAAGCTTTCTTT
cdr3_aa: CASSELGQANTEAFF

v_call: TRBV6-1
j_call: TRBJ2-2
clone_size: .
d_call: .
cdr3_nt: TGTGCCAGCTCCCCTTCGGCCAGTACGGCGGGGGCGGGCGGGGAGCTGTTTTTT
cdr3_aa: CASSPSASTAGAGGELFF

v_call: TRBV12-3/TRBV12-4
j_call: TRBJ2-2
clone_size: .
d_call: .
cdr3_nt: TGTGCCAGCAGTTGGGGGGCCCCCGGGGAGCTGTTTTTT
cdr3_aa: CASSWGAPGELFF

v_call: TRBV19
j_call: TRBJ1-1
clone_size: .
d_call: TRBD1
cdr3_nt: TGTGCCAGTAGTTTTTCGACAGGGGGCACTGAAGCTTTCTTT
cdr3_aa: CASSFSTGGTEAFF

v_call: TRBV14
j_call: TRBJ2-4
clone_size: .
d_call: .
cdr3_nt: TGTGCCAGCAGCCAAGTTGGGGGAAAAAACATTCAGTACTTC
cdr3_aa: CASSQVGGKNIQYF

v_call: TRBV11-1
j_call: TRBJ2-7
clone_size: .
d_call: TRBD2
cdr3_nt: TGTGCCAGCAGCTTAGGAGCGGGGTTCCCCTTGTCCTACGAGCAGTACTTC
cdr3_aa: CASSLGAGFPLSYEQYF

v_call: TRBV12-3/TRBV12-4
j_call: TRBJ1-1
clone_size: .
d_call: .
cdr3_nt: TGTGCCAGCAGTTTTTCAGGGTGGCCGGACACTGAAGCTTTCTTT
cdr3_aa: CASSFSGWPDTEAFF

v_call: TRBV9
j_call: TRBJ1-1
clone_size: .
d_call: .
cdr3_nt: TGTGCCAGCAGGGGACTACATCACGGGGTGACCAACACTGAAGCTTTCTTT
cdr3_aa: CASRGLHHGVTNTEAFF

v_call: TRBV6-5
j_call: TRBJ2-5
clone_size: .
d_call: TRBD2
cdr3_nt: TGTGCCAGCAGTTTTGGGGGGGGTAAAGAGACCCAGTACTTC
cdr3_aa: CASSFGGGKETQYF

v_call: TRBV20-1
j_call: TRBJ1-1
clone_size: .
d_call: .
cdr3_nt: TGCAGTGCATGGGGGAGCGCCACTGAAGCTTTCTTT
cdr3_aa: CSAWGSATEAFF

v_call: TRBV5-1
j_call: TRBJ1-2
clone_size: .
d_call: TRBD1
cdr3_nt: TGCGCCAGCAGCTTGGCCGGGGACAGGGGGTCCCTAGCTAACTATGGCTACACCTTC
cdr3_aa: CASSLAGDRGSLANYGYTF

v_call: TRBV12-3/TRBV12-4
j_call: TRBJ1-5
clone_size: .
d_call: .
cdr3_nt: TGTGCCAGCAGTTTAAGACTGATGAGCAATCAGCCCCAGCATTTT
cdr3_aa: CASSLRLMSNQPQHF

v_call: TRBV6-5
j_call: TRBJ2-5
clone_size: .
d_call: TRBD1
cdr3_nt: TGTGCCAGCAGTCACGGACAGGCCTATCAAGAGACCCAGTACTTC
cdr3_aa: CASSHGQAYQETQYF

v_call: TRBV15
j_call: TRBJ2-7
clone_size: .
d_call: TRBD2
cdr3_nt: TGTGCCACCAGCTCCCCTGGGGGGGCCTACGAGCAGTACTTC
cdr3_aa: CATSSPGGAYEQYF

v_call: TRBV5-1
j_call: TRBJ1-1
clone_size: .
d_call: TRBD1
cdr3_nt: TGCGCCAGCAGCGTGGAGGGACAGGGAAATACTGAAGCTTTCTTT
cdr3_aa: CASSVEGQGNTEAFF

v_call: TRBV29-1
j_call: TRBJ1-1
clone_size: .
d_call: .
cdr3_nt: TGCAGCGTTGGTCCGGACTTACAGGTGGTGAACACTGAAGCTTTCTTT
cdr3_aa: CSVGPDLQVVNTEAFF

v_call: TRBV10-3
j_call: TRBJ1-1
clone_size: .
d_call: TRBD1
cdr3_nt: TGTGCCATCAGTGAGGGGACAGTTGAAGCTTTCTTT
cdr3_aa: CAISEGTVEAFF

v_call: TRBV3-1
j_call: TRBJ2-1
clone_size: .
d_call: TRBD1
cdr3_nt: TGTGCCAGCAGCCGGACGGGACAGGGAAACAATGAGCAGTTCTTC
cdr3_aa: CASSRTGQGNNEQFF

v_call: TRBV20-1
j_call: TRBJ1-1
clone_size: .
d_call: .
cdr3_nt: TGCAGTGCTAGAGCGCGGCAGGGATATTTGAACACTGAAGCTTTCTTT
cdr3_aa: CSARARQGYLNTEAFF

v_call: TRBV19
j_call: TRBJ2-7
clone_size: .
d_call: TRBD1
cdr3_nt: TGTGCCAGTAGTGCACCGGGACAGGTTTTCGAGCAGTACTTC
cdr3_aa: CASSAPGQVFEQYF